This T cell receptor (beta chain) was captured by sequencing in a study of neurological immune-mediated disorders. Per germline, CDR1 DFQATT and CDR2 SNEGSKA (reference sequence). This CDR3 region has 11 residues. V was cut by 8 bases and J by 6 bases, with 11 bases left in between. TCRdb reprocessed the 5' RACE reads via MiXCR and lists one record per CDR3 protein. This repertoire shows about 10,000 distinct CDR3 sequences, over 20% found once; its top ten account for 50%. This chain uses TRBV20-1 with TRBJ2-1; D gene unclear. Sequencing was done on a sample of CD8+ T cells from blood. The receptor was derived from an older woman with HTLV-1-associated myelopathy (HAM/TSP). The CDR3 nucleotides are TGCAGTCCGAACCTACTCAATGAGCAGTTCTTC. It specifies CSPNLLNEQFF.